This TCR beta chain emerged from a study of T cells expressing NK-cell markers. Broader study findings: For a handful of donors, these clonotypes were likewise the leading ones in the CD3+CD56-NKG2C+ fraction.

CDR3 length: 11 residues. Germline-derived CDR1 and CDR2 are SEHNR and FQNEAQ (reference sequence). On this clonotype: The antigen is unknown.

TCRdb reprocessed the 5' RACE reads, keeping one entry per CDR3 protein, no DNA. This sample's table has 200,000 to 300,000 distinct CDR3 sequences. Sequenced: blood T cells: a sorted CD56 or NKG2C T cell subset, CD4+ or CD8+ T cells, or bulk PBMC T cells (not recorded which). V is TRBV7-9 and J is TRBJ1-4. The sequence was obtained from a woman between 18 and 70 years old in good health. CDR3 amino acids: CASSLVEKLFF.